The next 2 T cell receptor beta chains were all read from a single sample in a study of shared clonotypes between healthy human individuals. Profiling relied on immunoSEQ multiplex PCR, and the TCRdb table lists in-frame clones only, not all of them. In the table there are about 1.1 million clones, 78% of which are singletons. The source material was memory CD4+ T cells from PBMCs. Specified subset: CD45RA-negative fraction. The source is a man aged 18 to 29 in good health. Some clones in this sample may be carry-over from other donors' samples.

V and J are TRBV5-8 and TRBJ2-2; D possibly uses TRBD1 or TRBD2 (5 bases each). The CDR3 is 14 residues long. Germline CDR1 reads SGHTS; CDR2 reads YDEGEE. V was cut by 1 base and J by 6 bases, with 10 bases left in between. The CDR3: CASSLQGAAGELFF. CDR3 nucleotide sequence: TGTGCCAGCAGCTTGCAGGGAGCAGCCGGGGAGCTGTTTTTT.

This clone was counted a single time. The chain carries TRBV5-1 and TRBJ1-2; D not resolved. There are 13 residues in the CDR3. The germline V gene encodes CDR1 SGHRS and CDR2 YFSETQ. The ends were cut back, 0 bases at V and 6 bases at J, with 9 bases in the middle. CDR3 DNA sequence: TGCGCCAGCAGCTTGGTCGGGTCAAATGGCTACACCTTC. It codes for CASSLVGSNGYTF.